This TCR beta chain was documented in a study of T cells after yellow fever vaccination. General observations from the study: Clones that expanded after primary vaccination mostly reappeared after the booster (just under 98% CD4, around 87% CD8). The secondary response showed a weaker magnitude and a faster peak, day 5 versus 15. Repertoires sorted by FACS could include abundant clonotypes that are contaminants from the bulk population. Few clonotypes appeared in both CD4 and CD8 compartments.

CDR1 and CDR2 from the germline V gene are MGHRA and YSYEKL. Trimming cost V 1 base and J 8 bases, with 8 bases left between them. This CDR3 has 12 residues. This clonotype was detected many times. Its antigen is unidentified. TCRdb reprocessed the 5' RACE reads via MiXCR and lists one record per CDR3 protein. The table includes roughly 170,000 distinct CDR3 sequences, approximately 6.2% detected once. The receptor was isolated from a man younger than 35 who received the YFV17D yellow fever vaccine. The chain is built from TRBV4-1 and TRBJ1-1; D uncertain. The material sequenced was CD4+ T cells sorted from PBMCs, taken on the day of the first yellow fever vaccination. The CDR3 protein is CASSQAFGEAFF. The CDR3 coding sequence is TGCGCCAGCAGCCAAGCCTTCGGAGAAGCTTTCTTT.